The rows below give T cell receptor beta chains drawn from one sample of a study of T cell repertoires in cytomegalovirus infection. TCRdb called the reads again in MiXCR, with one record for every CDR3 protein. The table has 150,000 to 200,000 distinct CDR3 sequences, 7.5% to 10% seen once; the top ten hold 4.6%. The sample consisted of PBMCs. These receptors were collected from a human donor in good health (CMV status not recorded). Some clones in this sample may be carry-over from other donors' samples. The CDR3 runs from the conserved cysteine through the conserved F or W.

TRBV14,TRBJ1-1,CASSQEVGRGDTEAFF
TRBV28,TRBJ2-1,CASRSSGSSYNEQFF
TRBV7-3,TRBJ1-6,CASRGTSYNSPLHF
TRBV7-6,TRBJ1-1,CASSLGSGAGITEAFF
TRBV7-2,TRBJ2-4,CASSARLAGALPAKNIQYF
TRBV7-2,TRBJ1-1,CASSHRESFAEAFF
TRBV6-8,TRBJ2-1,CASSLRTSGDIVEQFF
TRBV6-1,TRBJ1-5,CASSAGTGGYQPQHF
TRBV19,TRBJ1-1,CASSAPQVPNTEAFF
TRBV12-3/TRBV12-4,TRBJ2-5,CASSFQTRETQYF
TRBV6-2/TRBV6-3,TRBJ2-7,CASSYAGAYEQYF
TRBV5-6,TRBJ2-7,CASSGGLAVTYEQYF
TRBV7-4,TRBJ2-5,CASSLDYRRETQYF
TRBV12-3/TRBV12-4,TRBJ2-1,CASTPTGGAYNEQFF
TRBV15,TRBJ2-5,CATSRAGTQETQYF
TRBV20-1,TRBJ2-2,CSAIAGGNTGELFF
TRBV7-2,TRBJ2-2,CASSRPPPPGELFF
TRBV6-5,TRBJ1-1,CASSYTGRMLGAFF
TRBV5-4,TRBJ1-2,CASSLIGRWTDYGYTF
TRBV7-8,TRBJ2-1,CASSLDSQRERRYEQFF
TRBV20-1,TRBJ2-7,CSALSRDYEQYF
TRBV4-1,TRBJ2-7,CASSQDRGPFYEQYF
TRBV29-1,TRBJ1-2,CSVPERLPYGYTF
TRBV20-1,TRBJ2-7,CSARVNSYEQYF
TRBV7-2,TRBJ2-5,CASSRNGVLNQETQYF
TRBV20-1,TRBJ1-1,CSARDASDTEAFF
TRBV5-4,TRBJ2-1,CASSGDFRNEQFF
TRBV20-1,TRBJ2-1,CSASDHEQFF
TRBV7-8,TRBJ2-5,CASILAQTRATQYF
TRBV5-1,TRBJ1-4,CASSRLTAGEKLFF